Following are 17 T cell receptor beta chains from one sample sequenced in a study of cytomegalovirus exposure and HLA in healthy donors. Primers: 60 Vbeta forward and 13 Jbeta reverse. Using immunoSEQ multiplex PCR, the repertoire was profiled, and TCRdb retains in-frame clones only, with some absent. The sample shows over 150,000 clones, 75% to 85% of them seen only once. Sequenced: PBMCs. The receptors shown here come from a woman aged 60-75 years in good health and CMV-seropositive.

The chain combines TRBV6-5 with TRBJ1-5, with 7 bases matching TRBD1. CDR1 is MNHEY, CDR2 SVGAGI, per germline. This CDR3 region has 14 residues. V lost 2 bases and J lost 7; bases outside the gene matches: 5. The DNA of the CDR3 is TGTGCCAGCAGTTACGACAGGGAGGTCCAGCCCCAGCATTTT. Translated: CASSYDREVQPQHF.

The V and J genes are TRBV6-5 and TRBJ2-1, with D perhaps matching TRBD2 (6 bases). The germline gives CDR1 MNHEY, CDR2 SVGAGI. V shed 5 bases and J shed 8 bases, with 19 bases lying between them. The CDR3 consists of 15 residues. The CDR3 region is CASSRLGQGGDEQFF. The CDR3 DNA follows: TGTGCCAGCAGTCGCCTCGGGCAGGGAGGCGATGAGCAGTTCTTC.

This clone was detected only once. The V and J genes are TRBV5-1 and TRBJ1-1, with D perhaps TRBD1 (5 bases). Per germline, CDR1 SGHRS and CDR2 YFSETQ. V was clipped by 3 bases and J by 1 base, with 10 bases between them. The CDR3 has 14 residues. The CDR3 loop reads CASSSGTGNTEAFF. The CDR3 coding sequence is TGCGCCAGCAGCTCGGGGACTGGGAACACTGAAGCTTTCTTT.

This clone turned up a few times. This sequence joins TRBV30 and TRBJ1-6, with TRBD1 matching 8 bases. Germline CDR1 GTSNPN, CDR2 SVGIG (reference sequence). V lost 1 base to trimming and J lost 9 bases; unmatched junction nucleotides: 14. CDR3 size: 17 residues. The CDR3 here is CAWSANRGQGFGSPLHF. The CDR3 DNA reads TGTGCCTGGAGTGCTAACAGAGGACAGGGCTTCGGTTCACCCCTCCACTTT. Looking up the rest from reference TRBV30 and TRBJ1-6 gives the full variable domain: SQTIHQWPATLVQPVGSPLSLECTVEGTSNPNLYWYRQAAGRGLQLLFYSVGIGQISSEVPQNLSASRPQDRQFILSSKKLLLSDSGFYLCAWSANRGQGFGSPLHFGNGTRLTVT.

V and J are TRBV11-2 and TRBJ2-7; 10 bases align to TRBD2. This CDR3 is 16 amino acids long. Per germline, CDR1 SGHAT and CDR2 FQNNGV. V gave up 5 bases and J gave up 7 bases; unmatched junction bases: 14. CDR3 amino acids: CASSTNKREGHREQYF. As DNA, the CDR3 is TGTGCCAGCAGCACGAACAAGCGGGAGGGCCATCGAGAGCAGTACTTC.

The V call is TRBV6-6, the J call TRBJ1-1, with TRBD1 identical over 8 bases. Germline assignment: CDR1 MNHNY and CDR2 SVGAGI (reference sequence). The CDR3 loop spans 13 amino acids. J was trimmed by 2 bases and V by 7 bases; bases with no gene match: 3. CDR3 sequence (DNA): TGTGCCAGCACCGGACAGGGAAACACTGAAGCTTTCTTT. It yields the protein CASTGQGNTEAFF.

The chain links TRBV28 to TRBJ2-1; TRBD1 matches at 8 bases. The junction had 5 bases not matched to a gene; V was cut back by 5 bases and J by 2 bases. This CDR3 has 15 amino acids. Per germline, CDR1 MDHEN and CDR2 SYDVKM. CDR3 sequence (DNA): TGTGCCAGCAGTCCACCGGGACAGGCCTACAATGAGCAGTTCTTC. It encodes CASSPPGQAYNEQFF.

This chain links TRBV6-6 with TRBJ2-3; perhaps TRBD1 as D (5 bases). The V gene's germline CDR1 is MNHNY and CDR2 SVGAGI (reference sequence). V was clipped by 0 bases and J by 6 bases, with 7 bases between them. This CDR3 is built from 13 residues. The CDR3 coding sequence is TGTGCCAGCAGTTACTCGAAGGGGGATACGCAGTATTTT. Its protein product is CASSYSKGDTQYF.

The sample holds a few counts of this clone. The chain links TRBV19 to TRBJ2-5, with 9 bases fitting TRBD1. The CDR3 length is 16 residues. The V gene's germline CDR1 is LNHDA and CDR2 SQIVND (reference sequence). V dropped 4 bases and J dropped 3; count of bases not matched to a gene: 9. DNA of the CDR3: TGTGCCAGTAGTAAGGGACAGGGTGCTGGGGAAGAGACCCAGTACTTC. Residues: CASSKGQGAGEETQYF.

This clone showed up just a few times. The rearrangement links TRBV12-5 to TRBJ1-1, with a possible D match to TRBD1 (6 bases). CDR1 is LGHNT, CDR2 FRNRAP, per germline. V was trimmed by 4 bases and J by 1 base, leaving 10 bases between them. This CDR3 is 14 amino acids long. The CDR3 sequence: CASGWTTGNTEAFF. The CDR3 nucleotides are TGTGCTAGTGGTTGGACGACAGGGAACACTGAAGCTTTCTTT.

The chain uses TRBV7-8 and TRBJ2-7, with 8 bases aligning to TRBD2. The germline V gene encodes CDR1 SGHVS and CDR2 FQNEAQ. The CDR3 is 15 residues long. With 3 bases clipped from V and 0 bases from J, the junction kept 4 bases outside the gene matches. For the CDR3, the DNA is TGTGCCAGCAGCTTCGCTAGCGGGCTCTCCTACGAGCAGTACTTC. Its protein product is CASSFASGLSYEQYF.

CDR3 nucleotide sequence: TGTGCCACCAGCAGGGAGCGGGGGGTTGTGGAGACCCAGTACTTC. Translated, it gives CATSRERGVVETQYF. This chain joins TRBV15 and TRBJ2-5, with 9 bases fitting TRBD2. The V segment lost 3 bases and the J segment 5 bases; nucleotides outside the gene matches: 7. The germline gives CDR1 LNHNV, CDR2 YYDKDF (reference sequence). This CDR3 spans 15 amino acids. The full variable domain, completed using reference TRBV15 and TRBJ2-5, is DAMVIQNPRYQVTQFGKPVTLSCSQTLNHNVMYWYQQKSSQAPKLLFHYYDKDFNNEADTPDNFQSRRPNTSFCFLDIRSPGLGDTAMYLCATSRERGVVETQYFGPGTRLLVL.

The V and J genes are TRBV9 and TRBJ1-4; 7 bases agree with TRBD1. The length of the CDR3 is 14 residues. The V and J ends lost 3 bases and 5 bases, in that order; junction bases with no gene match: 4. CDR1 and CDR2 (germline): SGDLS, YYNGEE. CDR3 sequence: CASSARDRNEKLFF. As DNA, the CDR3 is TGTGCCAGCAGCGCCCGGGACAGAAATGAAAAACTGTTTTTT.

This chain connects TRBV4-2 to TRBJ1-2; 8 bases line up with TRBD1. The CDR3 spans 15 residues. V lost 6 bases, J lost 1 base, and 7 bases stayed unmatched. Looked up from germline, CDR1 is LGHNA and CDR2 is YNFKEQ. DNA of the CDR3: TGTGCCAGCAGTGGAGGACAGGGATATAACTATGGCTACACCTTC. Protein: CASSGGQGYNYGYTF.

The chain has TRBV5-1 and TRBJ1-1; D gene uncertain. Between the trimmed V and J ends, which lost 0 bases and 1 base, there was a span of 10 bases. The germline V gene has CDR1 SGHRS and CDR2 YFSETQ. The CDR3 loop spans 15 amino acids. DNA of the CDR3: TGCGCCAGCAGCTTGGCTGGAGGAAAGAACACTGAAGCTTTCTTT. This translates into CASSLAGGKNTEAFF.

The chain combines TRBV5-1 with TRBJ2-7; TRBD1 aligns across 7 bases. V gave up 4 bases and J gave up 3 bases; unmatched junction bases: 4. There are 13 residues in the CDR3. CDR1 SGHRS and CDR2 YFSETQ come from the germline V gene. The DNA of the CDR3 is TGCGCCAGCAGCCCGGGACAGAACTACGAGCAGTACTTC. Its protein is CASSPGQNYEQYF.

The CDR3: CASSQTLAGGRGEFF. The CDR3 DNA reads TGTGCCAGCAGCCAGACACTAGCGGGGGGTAGGGGAGAGTTCTTC. The genes are TRBV7-9 and TRBJ2-1, with TRBD2 matching over 12 bases. CDR3 length equals 15 residues. Germline lookup yields CDR1 SEHNR and CDR2 FQNEAQ (reference sequence). V lost 5 bases to trimming and J lost 14 bases; unmatched junction nucleotides: 13.